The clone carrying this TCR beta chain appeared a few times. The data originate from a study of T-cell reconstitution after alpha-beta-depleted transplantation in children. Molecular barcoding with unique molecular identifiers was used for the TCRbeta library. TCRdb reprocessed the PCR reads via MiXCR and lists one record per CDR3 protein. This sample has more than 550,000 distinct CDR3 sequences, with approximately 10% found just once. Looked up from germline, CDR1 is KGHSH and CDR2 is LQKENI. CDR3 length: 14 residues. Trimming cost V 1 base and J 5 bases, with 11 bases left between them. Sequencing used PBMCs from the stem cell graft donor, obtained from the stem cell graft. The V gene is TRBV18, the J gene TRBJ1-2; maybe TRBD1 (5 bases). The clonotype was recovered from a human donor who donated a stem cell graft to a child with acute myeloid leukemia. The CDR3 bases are TGTGCCAGCTCACCACAGGGGCGCGCGTATGGCTACACCTTC. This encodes CASSPQGRAYGYTF.